This TCR beta chain was identified in a study of T cells in localized non-small cell lung cancer. Atypia-free adjacent lung was sampled at least 2 cm beyond the tumor margin. This clone counts as medium-sized. Generated by immunoSEQ multiplex PCR, the TCRdb table keeps only in-frame clones and is missing some. The sample lists over 1,300 clones, 22% seen once, with more than 20% in the top ten. The V segment lost 5 bases and the J segment 1 base; nucleotides outside the gene matches: 9. The CDR3 totals 16 residues. Germline V gene sequence: CDR1 MNHGY, CDR2 SAAAGT. The source material was normal lung tissue next to the tumor, sampled before any cancer treatment. This clonotype was obtained from a male donor aged 60 or over with stage III squamous cell lung carcinoma. The chain has TRBV6-8 and TRBJ2-3, with 7 bases aligning to TRBD2. As DNA, the CDR3 is TGTGCCAGCAGTGAGGGCGGGAGTGATGGCACAGATACGCAGTATTTT. Its protein product is CASSEGGSDGTDTQYF.